The 3 T cell receptor beta chains below were found in one sample sequenced in a study of CD8+CD57+ T cells in acquired aplastic anemia. Researchers used genomic DNA as the template to profile TCR beta VDJ and CDR3. TCRdb recomputed calls from the reads with MiXCR, one row per CDR3 protein. The sample includes about 180,000 distinct CDR3 sequences, approximately 46% of them seen just once. Specimen: sorted CD4+, CD8+, or CD8+CD57+ T cells (not recorded which) from PBMCs. These TCRs come from a human donor in good health.

The CDR3: CASSLEGALDEQYF. The CDR3 region has the DNA TGCGCCAGCAGCTTAGAGGGGGCGTTGGACGAGCAGTACTTC. This chain links TRBV5-1 with TRBJ2-7; 7 nucleotides agree with TRBD1. This CDR3 is 14 amino acids long. V lost 2 bases to trimming and J lost 5 bases; unmatched junction nucleotides: 7. Looked up from germline, CDR1 is SGHRS and CDR2 is YFSETQ.

V usage is TRBV13 and J usage is TRBJ1-2, with D tentatively TRBD1 (6 bases). Looked up from germline, CDR1 is PRHDT and CDR2 is FYEKMQ (reference sequence). V was shortened by 8 bases and J by 8 bases, with 15 bases between the two germline ends. The length of the CDR3 is 12 residues. For the CDR3, the DNA is TGTGCCAGCGGGAGCACAGGGTTCGGCTACACCTTC. Translating it yields CASGSTGFGYTF.

The chain carries TRBV24-1 and TRBJ1-5; 7 nucleotides line up with TRBD1. Trimming cost V 9 bases and J 1 base; bases outside gene matches: 2. Germline V gives CDR1 KGHDR, CDR2 SFDVKD. The CDR3 contains 13 residues. This chain's CDR3 is CATSRGSNQPQHF. The CDR3 DNA reads as TGTGCCACCTCCAGGGGGAGCAATCAGCCCCAGCATTTT.